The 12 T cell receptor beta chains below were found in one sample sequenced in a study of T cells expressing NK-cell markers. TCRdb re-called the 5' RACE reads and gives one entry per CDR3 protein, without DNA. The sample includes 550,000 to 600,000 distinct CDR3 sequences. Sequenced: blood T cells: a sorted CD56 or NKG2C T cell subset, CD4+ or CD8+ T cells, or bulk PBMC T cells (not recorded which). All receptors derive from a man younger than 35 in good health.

CDR3: CASSPQPGMETQYF. The chain combines TRBV3-1 with TRBJ2-5; TCRdb designates TRBD1, a call that cannot be tested without DNA. The CDR3 is 14 amino acids. The V gene's germline CDR1 is LGHDT and CDR2 YNNKEL (reference sequence).

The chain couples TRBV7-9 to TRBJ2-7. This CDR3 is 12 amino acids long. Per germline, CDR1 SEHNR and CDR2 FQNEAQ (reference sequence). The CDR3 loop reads CASSLKVDEQYF.

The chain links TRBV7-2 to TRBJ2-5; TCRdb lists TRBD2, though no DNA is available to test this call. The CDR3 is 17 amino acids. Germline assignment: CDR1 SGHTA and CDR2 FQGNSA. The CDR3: CASSLGWGAGWEETQYF.

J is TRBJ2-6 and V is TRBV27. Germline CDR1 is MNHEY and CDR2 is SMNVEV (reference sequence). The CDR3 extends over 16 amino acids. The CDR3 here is CASSHVVSSGANVLTF. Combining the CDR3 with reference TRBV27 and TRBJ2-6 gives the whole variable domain EAQVTQNPRYLITVTGKKLTVTCSQNMNHEYMSWYRQDPGLGLRQIYYSMNVEVTDKGDVPEGYKVSRKEKRNFPLILESPSPNQTSLYFCASSHVVSSGANVLTFGAGSRLTVL.

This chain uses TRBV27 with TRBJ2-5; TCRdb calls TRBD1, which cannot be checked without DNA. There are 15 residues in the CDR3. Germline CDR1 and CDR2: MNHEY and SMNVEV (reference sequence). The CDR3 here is CASSSGPYVRETQYF.

The CDR3 reads CASSSWDPGNEQFF. V usage is TRBV12-3 or TRBV12-4 and J usage is TRBJ2-1; TCRdb proposes TRBD1, but this gene call is untestable without DNA. The CDR3 is 14 residues long.

This CDR3 reads CASSLVQSSYEQYF. The chain uses TRBV14 and TRBJ2-7. Germline loops: CDR1 SGHDN, CDR2 FVKESK. This CDR3 spans 14 amino acids.

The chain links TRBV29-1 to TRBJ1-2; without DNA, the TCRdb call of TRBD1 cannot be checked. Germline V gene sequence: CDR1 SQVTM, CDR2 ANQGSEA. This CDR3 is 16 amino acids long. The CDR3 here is CSVEKVGQGADLGYTF.

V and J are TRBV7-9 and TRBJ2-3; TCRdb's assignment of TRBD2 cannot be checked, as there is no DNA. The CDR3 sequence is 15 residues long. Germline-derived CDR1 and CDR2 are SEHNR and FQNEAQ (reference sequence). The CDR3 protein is CASSPLRRDFDTQYF.

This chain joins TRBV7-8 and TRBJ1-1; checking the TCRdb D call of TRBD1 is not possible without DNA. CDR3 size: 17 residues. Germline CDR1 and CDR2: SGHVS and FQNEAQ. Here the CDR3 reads CASSLALSPGKNTEAFF. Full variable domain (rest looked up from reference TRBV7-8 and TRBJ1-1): GAGVSQSPRYKVAKRGQDVALRCDPISGHVSLFWYQQALGQGPEFLTYFQNEAQLDKSGLPSDRFFAERPEGSVSTLKIQRTQQEDSAVYLCASSLALSPGKNTEAFFGQGTRLTVV.

Here the CDR3 reads CASSHGGGNEQFF. The genes are TRBV4-1 and TRBJ2-1; lacking DNA, the TRBD1 call made by TCRdb goes unchecked. The CDR3 is 13 amino acids. Germline values: CDR1 MGHRA, CDR2 YSYEKL.

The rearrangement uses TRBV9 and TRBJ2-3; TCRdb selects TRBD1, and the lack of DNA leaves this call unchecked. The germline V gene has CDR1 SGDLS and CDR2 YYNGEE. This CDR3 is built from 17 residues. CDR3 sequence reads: CASSSSRDPAGLDTQYF. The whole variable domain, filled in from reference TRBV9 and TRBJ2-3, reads DSGVTQTPKHLITATGQRVTLRCSPRSGDLSVYWYQQSLDQGLQFLIQYYNGEERAKGNILERFSAQQFPDLHSELNLSSLELGDSALYFCASSSSRDPAGLDTQYFGPGTRLTVL.